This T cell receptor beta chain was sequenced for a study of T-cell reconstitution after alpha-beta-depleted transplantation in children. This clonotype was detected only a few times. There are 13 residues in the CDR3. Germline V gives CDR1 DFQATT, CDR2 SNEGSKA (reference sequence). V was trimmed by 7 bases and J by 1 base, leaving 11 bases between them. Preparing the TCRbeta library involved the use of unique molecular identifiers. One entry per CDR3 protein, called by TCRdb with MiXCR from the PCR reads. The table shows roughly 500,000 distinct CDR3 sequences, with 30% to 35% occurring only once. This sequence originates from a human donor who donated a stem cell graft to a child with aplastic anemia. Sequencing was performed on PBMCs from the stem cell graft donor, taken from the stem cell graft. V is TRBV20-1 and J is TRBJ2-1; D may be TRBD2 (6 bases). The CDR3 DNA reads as TGCAGTGGGGATAGCGGATCCTACAATGAGCAGTTCTTC. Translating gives CSGDSGSYNEQFF.